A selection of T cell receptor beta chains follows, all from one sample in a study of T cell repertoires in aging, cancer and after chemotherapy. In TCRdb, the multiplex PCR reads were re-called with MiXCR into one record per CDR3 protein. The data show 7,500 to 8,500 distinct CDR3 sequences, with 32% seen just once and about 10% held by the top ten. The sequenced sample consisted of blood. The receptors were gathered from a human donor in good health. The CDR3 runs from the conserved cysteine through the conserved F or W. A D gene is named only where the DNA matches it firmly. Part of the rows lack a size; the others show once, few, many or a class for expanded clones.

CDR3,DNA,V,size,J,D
CASRSPFGELFF,TGTGCCAGTAGGTCGCCCTTCGGGGAGCTGTTTTTT,TRBV19,medium-sized,TRBJ2-2,NA
CSVAQGGAYEQYF,TGCAGCGTTGCCCAGGGAGGGGCCTACGAGCAGTACTTC,TRBV29-1,NA,TRBJ2-7,TRBD2
CASSEGTGGYGYTF,TGTGCCAGCAGTGAGGGGACAGGGGGCTATGGATACACCTTC,TRBV6-4,NA,TRBJ1-2,TRBD1
CASRNSGEPQHF,TGTGCCAGCAGGAATTCGGGTGAGCCCCAGCATTTT,TRBV28,NA,TRBJ1-5,NA
CASSISAPGLVGNTGELFF,TGTGCCAGCAGCATATCCGCTCCGGGACTAGTGGGGAACACCGGGGAGCTGTTTTTT,TRBV5-5,NA,TRBJ2-2,TRBD2
CASRPGQGAYEQYF,TGTGCCAGCAGACCCGGACAGGGGGCCTACGAGCAGTACTTC,TRBV6-1,NA,TRBJ2-7,TRBD1
CASSQTYGFSSYNEQFF,TGTGCCAGCAGTCAGACCTACGGATTTAGCTCCTACAATGAGCAGTTCTTC,TRBV6-5,NA,TRBJ2-1,NA
CATSGGQPSGANVLTF,TGTGCCACCAGCGGGGGACAGCCCTCTGGGGCCAACGTCCTGACTTTC,TRBV15,NA,TRBJ2-6,TRBD1
CASSLSGGPSEQFF,TGTGCCAGCAGTCTTAGCGGGGGGCCAAGTGAGCAGTTCTTC,TRBV12-3/TRBV12-4,NA,TRBJ2-1,TRBD2
CASSRGTATYNEQFF,TGTGCCAGCAGCCGTGGGACGGCGACCTACAATGAGCAGTTCTTC,TRBV7-2,NA,TRBJ2-1,NA
CASSYLETQYF,TGTGCCAGCAGTTACTTAGAGACCCAGTACTTC,TRBV6-5,few,TRBJ2-5,NA
CASSPFAGDVSYNEQFF,TGTGCCAGCTCACCGTTCGCGGGGGACGTCTCCTACAATGAGCAGTTCTTC,TRBV18,medium-sized,TRBJ2-1,TRBD2
CASSEGGPFNSPLHF,TGTGCCAGCAGTGAAGGTGGGCCCTTTAATTCACCCCTCCACTTT,TRBV6-2/TRBV6-3,NA,TRBJ1-6,NA
CASSLRGGSGANVLTF,TGTGCCAGCAGCTTACGGGGGGGATCTGGGGCCAACGTCCTGACTTTC,TRBV12-3/TRBV12-4,few,TRBJ2-6,TRBD2
CASSLVGDRGRDEQFF,TGTGCCAGCAGCTTAGTAGGCGACAGGGGTAGAGATGAGCAGTTCTTC,TRBV7-2,NA,TRBJ2-1,TRBD1
CASSFGQGAGETQYF,TGTGCCAGCAGCTTCGGACAGGGGGCAGGAGAGACCCAGTACTTC,TRBV11-1,NA,TRBJ2-5,TRBD1
CASSPGTGAETQYF,TGTGCCAGCTCACCCGGGACAGGGGCCGAGACCCAGTACTTC,TRBV18,few,TRBJ2-5,TRBD1
CASSYSRTAGDYGYTF,TGTGCCAGCAGTTACTCGAGGACAGCTGGCGACTATGGCTACACCTTC,TRBV6-5,few,TRBJ1-2,NA
CASRTGWDAGELFF,TGTGCCAGCAGAACAGGTTGGGACGCCGGGGAGCTGTTTTTT,TRBV27,medium-sized,TRBJ2-2,NA
CASSSLTRDRGGEQFF,TGTGCCAGCAGCTCACTAACCCGGGACAGGGGAGGTGAGCAGTTCTTC,TRBV11-2,few,TRBJ2-1,TRBD1
CASSLGVTGGAGADTQYF,TGTGCCAGCAGCTTAGGAGTAACAGGGGGCGCGGGGGCAGATACGCAGTATTTT,TRBV11-1,NA,TRBJ2-3,TRBD1